This T cell receptor (beta chain) was sequenced for a study of cytomegalovirus exposure and HLA in healthy donors. Study results and caveats: Both high specificity and high sensitivity reportedly marked the classifier's diagnosis of cytomegalovirus status.

Concerning this clone: Its antigen is still unknown.

With 60 Vbeta and 13 Jbeta primers, the PCR was carried out. Only in-frame clones appear in the TCRdb table, and some are missing; sequencing was by immunoSEQ multiplex PCR. The sample yields around 110,000 clones, 70% to 80% seen once. CDR1 and CDR2 (germline): SGHTA, FQGNSA. The CDR3 consists of 12 residues. V shed 6 bases and J 6 bases; nucleotides not matched to a gene: 3. This chain joins TRBV7-2 and TRBJ2-3; 7 positions match TRBD1. The TCR was taken from a boy aged 5-17 years in good health and CMV-seronegative. Sequencing used PBMCs. The CDR3: CASSPGGDTQYF. CDR3 DNA sequence: TGTGCCAGCAGTCCAGGGGGTGATACGCAGTATTTT.